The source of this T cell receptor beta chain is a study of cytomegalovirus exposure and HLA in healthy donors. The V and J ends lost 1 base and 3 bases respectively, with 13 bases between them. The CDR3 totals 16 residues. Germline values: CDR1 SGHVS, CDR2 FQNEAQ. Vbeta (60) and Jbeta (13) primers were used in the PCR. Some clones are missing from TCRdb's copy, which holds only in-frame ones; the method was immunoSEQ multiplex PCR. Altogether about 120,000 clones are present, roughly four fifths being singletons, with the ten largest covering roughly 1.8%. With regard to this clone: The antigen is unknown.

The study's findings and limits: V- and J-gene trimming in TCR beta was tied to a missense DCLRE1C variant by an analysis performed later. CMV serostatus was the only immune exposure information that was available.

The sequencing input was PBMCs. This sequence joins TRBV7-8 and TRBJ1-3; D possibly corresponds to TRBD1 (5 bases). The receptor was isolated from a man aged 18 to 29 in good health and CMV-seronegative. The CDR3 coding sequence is TGTGCCAGCAGCTTAGTAATAGGAGGGGATGGAAACACCATATATTTT. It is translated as CASSLVIGGDGNTIYF.